One sample yielded the 13 T cell receptor beta chains listed below, sequenced in a study of blood T cell repertoires in COVID-19. Profiled with immunoSEQ multiplex PCR; TCRdb holds only in-frame clones, not every one. The table includes about 74,000 clones, approximately 85% detected once. The specimen was peripheral blood. Every receptor here comes from a man in his 70s with acute or convalescent COVID-19.

J is TRBJ2-5 and V is TRBV10-2; D uncertain. The V end was cut by 6 bases, the J end by 4 bases, with 6 bases between. The CDR3 contains 11 residues. Looked up from germline, CDR1 is WSHSY and CDR2 is SAAADI. CDR3 loop: CASRRGETQYF. The CDR3, as DNA: TGCGCCAGCAGGCGTGGAGAGACCCAGTACTTC.

DNA for the CDR3: TGTGCCAGCAGTTACGGGCGGGCCCGAACTGAAGCTTTCTTT. Translation: CASSYGRARTEAFF. The rearrangement links TRBV6-5 to TRBJ1-1; unclear D gene. V was cut by 2 bases and J by 5 bases, with 12 bases left in between. The germline V gene encodes CDR1 MNHEY and CDR2 SVGAGI. The CDR3 is 14 residues long.

The rearrangement joins TRBV7-2 to TRBJ1-5, with 9 bases lining up with TRBD1. Looked up from germline, CDR1 is SGHTA and CDR2 is FQGNSA. Unmatched junction bases numbered 5, after V lost 4 bases and J lost 4 bases. This CDR3 contains 15 residues. The DNA for the CDR3 is TGTGCCAGCAGCTCTCGGACAGGGGTGAATCAGCCCCAGCATTTT. Encoded protein: CASSSRTGVNQPQHF.

The V and J genes are TRBV5-1 and TRBJ2-2, with TRBD1 as a possible D gene (5 bases). The length of the CDR3 is 15 residues. Per the germline V gene, CDR1 is SGHRS and CDR2 is YFSETQ. Trimming left V 5 bases short and J 4 bases short, with 15 bases between. The CDR3 region is CASSLTGPGTGELFF. In DNA form, the CDR3 reads TGCGCCAGCAGTTTAACAGGACCGGGCACCGGGGAGCTGTTTTTT.

The rearrangement joins TRBV5-1 to TRBJ2-2; a possible D gene is TRBD1 (5 bases). This CDR3 has 13 residues. CDR1 and CDR2 from the germline V gene are SGHRS and YFSETQ. Trimming removed 3 bases from V and 5 bases from J, with 8 bases in between. CDR3 sequence reads: CASSSTVTGELFF. For the CDR3, the DNA is TGCGCCAGCAGCTCGACAGTTACCGGGGAGCTGTTTTTT.

The rearrangement joins TRBV18 to TRBJ1-1; TRBD1 is a possible D gene (5 bases). Deletions cut 2 bases from V and 1 base from J, with 8 bases between. Per germline, CDR1 KGHSH and CDR2 LQKENI. CDR3 length: 14 residues. The CDR3: CASSPLQANTEAFF. CDR3 sequence (DNA): TGTGCCAGCTCACCATTACAGGCGAACACTGAAGCTTTCTTT. The full variable domain, its missing parts supplied by reference TRBV18 and TRBJ1-1, is NAGVMQNPRHLVRRRGQEARLRCSPMKGHSHVYWYRQLPEEGLKFMVYLQKENIIDESGMPKERFSAEFPKEGPSILRIQQVVRGDSAAYFCASSPLQANTEAFFGQGTRLTVV.

The CDR3 is CASSLGDREDQPQHF. Written as DNA, the CDR3 is TGCGCCAGCAGCTTGGGAGACAGGGAGGATCAGCCCCAGCATTTT. The genes are TRBV5-1 and TRBJ1-5; 7 bases are a match to TRBD1. The CDR3 runs 15 residues. V lost 0 bases to trimming and J lost 5 bases; unmatched junction nucleotides: 5. Per the germline V gene, CDR1 is SGHRS and CDR2 is YFSETQ.

The gene calls are TRBV29-1 and TRBJ1-3; no firm D call. The V and J ends lost 0 bases and 0 bases respectively, with 12 bases between them. CDR1 and CDR2 from the germline V gene are SQVTM and ANQGSEA. The CDR3 runs to 16 residues. CDR3 sequence: CSVEEGTELSGNTIYF. CDR3 coding DNA: TGCAGCGTTGAAGAGGGTACAGAGCTCTCTGGAAACACCATATATTTT.

This chain connects TRBV6-5 to TRBJ2-4, with unresolved D. V was shortened by 8 bases and J by 7 bases, with 15 bases between the two germline ends. Germline V gene data show CDR1 as MNHEY and CDR2 as SVGAGI. The CDR3 covers 13 residues. CDR3 in DNA: TGTGCCAGCTCTAGACCGACTCATAACATTCAGTACTTC. Translating it yields CASSRPTHNIQYF.

This sequence joins TRBV5-8 and TRBJ1-4; D is unclear. CDR3 size: 12 residues. Germline CDR1 reads SGHTS; CDR2 reads YDEGEE. V was pared by 1 base and J by 6 bases, with 4 bases between. The CDR3 DNA reads as TGTGCCAGCAGCTTGACAGATGAAAAACTGTTTTTT. Encoded protein: CASSLTDEKLFF.

The rearrangement links TRBV7-8 to TRBJ1-5, with unresolved D. Germline V gene sequence: CDR1 SGHVS, CDR2 FQNEAQ. The CDR3 contains 15 residues. V was cut by 1 base and J by 1 base, with 8 bases left in between. CDR3 in DNA: TGTGCCAGCAGCTTAGAAGCTTTGAGCAATCAGCCCCAGCATTTT. Protein: CASSLEALSNQPQHF. Combining the CDR3 with reference TRBV7-8 and TRBJ1-5 gives the whole variable domain GAGVSQSPRYKVAKRGQDVALRCDPISGHVSLFWYQQALGQGPEFLTYFQNEAQLDKSGLPSDRFFAERPEGSVSTLKIQRTQQEDSAVYLCASSLEALSNQPQHFGDGTRLSIL.

The chain has TRBV10-2 and TRBJ2-5; 7 positions match TRBD2. Germline V gives CDR1 WSHSY, CDR2 SAAADI. This CDR3 contains 13 residues. V shed 6 bases and J 5 bases; nucleotides not matched to a gene: 6. The CDR3 nucleotides are TGCGCCAGCAGGACGGGAGCGGGGGAGACCCAGTACTTC. Protein sequence: CASRTGAGETQYF.

The V call is TRBV18, the J call TRBJ1-4; D uncertain. From germline, CDR1 is KGHSH and CDR2 LQKENI. CDR3 length equals 13 residues. V was clipped by 3 bases and J by 7 bases, with 9 bases between them. CDR3 residues: CASSPGGGEKLFF. The CDR3 nucleotides read TGTGCCAGCTCACCGGGCGGAGGTGAAAAACTGTTTTTT.